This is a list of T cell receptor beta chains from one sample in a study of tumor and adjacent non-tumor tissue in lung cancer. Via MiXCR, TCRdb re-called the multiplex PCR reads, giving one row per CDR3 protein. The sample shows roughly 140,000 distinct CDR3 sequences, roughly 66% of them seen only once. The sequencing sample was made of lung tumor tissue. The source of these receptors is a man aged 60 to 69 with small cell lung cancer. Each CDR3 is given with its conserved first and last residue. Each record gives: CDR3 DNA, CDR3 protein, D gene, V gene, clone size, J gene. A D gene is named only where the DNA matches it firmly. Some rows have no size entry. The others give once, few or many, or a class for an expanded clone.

TGTGCCAGCAGTTATGGTTGGGGGTGGGAAGGAATCGAGCAGTACTTC,CASSYGWGWEGIEQYF,NA,TRBV6-5,many,TRBJ2-7
TGTGCCAGCAGTTACTCGATTCACAACCTTCATGAAAAACTGTTTTTT,CASSYSIHNLHEKLFF,NA,TRBV6-5,many,TRBJ1-4
TGCAATGCTAGCACCCATAAGGGTGGGAGCGATACGCAGTATTTT,CNASTHKGGSDTQYF,NA,TRBV20-1,few,TRBJ2-3
TGCAGTGCTATAAGGGGTCCAGGAGGCTTCACTGAAGCTTTCTTT,CSAIRGPGGFTEAFF,NA,TRBV20-1,few,TRBJ1-1
TGCAGCGGGTTCATTGGCGGTAAAAAGGCCCAGTACTTC,CSGFIGGKKAQYF,NA,TRBV29-1,NA,TRBJ2-5
TGTGCCAGTAGTCCGCCCCACAGGGGGCGCGCTAATGAGCAGTTCTTC,CASSPPHRGRANEQFF,TRBD1,TRBV28,NA,TRBJ2-1
TGTGCCAGCAGCTTAGCTTTCTCGGTGGGAGGGCCCAATGAGCAGTTCTTC,CASSLAFSVGGPNEQFF,TRBD2,TRBV7-9,many,TRBJ2-1
TGCACCAGCAGCGGACTAGCGGGAGTAGTTTCAGATACGCAGTATTTT,CTSSGLAGVVSDTQYF,TRBD2,TRBV5-1,NA,TRBJ2-3
TGCAGTGCTAGAGACCTTGGGGGGGCCGCTGAAAAACTGTTTTTT,CSARDLGGAAEKLFF,NA,TRBV20-1,many,TRBJ1-4
TGTGCCATTTCCGAGAGAGGACAGATGAACACTGAAGCTATCTTT,CAISERGQMNTEAIF,NA,TRBV12-3/TRBV12-4,NA,TRBJ1-1
TGTGCCAGCAGCCCCGGGACGTCCTCCTATCTTTATAGCAATCACCCCCAGCATTTC,CASSPGTSSYLYSNHPQHF,NA,TRBV6-2/TRBV6-3,once,TRBJ1-5
TGCAACGTTGTCGGGGACAATGAGCAGTTCTTC,CNVVGDNEQFF,NA,TRBV29-1,NA,TRBJ2-1
TGCAGCGTTGCCCCGCTAGAGACCCTTGGGGAGCAGTACTTC,CSVAPLETLGEQYF,NA,TRBV29-1,many,TRBJ2-7
TGTGCCAGCAGCTTAGTACTACTCACAGATACGCAGTATTTT,CASSLVLLTDTQYF,NA,TRBV11-2,many,TRBJ2-3
TGTGCCTGGGGGAGGGGAACAGGGGGCTACAATGAGCAGTTCTTC,CAWGRGTGGYNEQFF,NA,TRBV30,few,TRBJ2-1
TGCAGTGCTAGAGATCCCAGCCATGGCTACACCTTC,CSARDPSHGYTF,NA,TRBV20-1,many,TRBJ1-2
TGTGCCAGCAGCTACGGGACTAGCGGGAGTAAGGATACGCAGTATTTT,CASSYGTSGSKDTQYF,TRBD2,TRBV6-5,NA,TRBJ2-3
TGCAGTGCTAGAGAACCGGTTAATGAAAAACTGTTTTTT,CSAREPVNEKLFF,NA,TRBV20-1,medium-sized,TRBJ1-4
TGTGCCAGCAGCTCAGACAATTCCGGGGCCAAGGTCCTGACTTTC,CASSSDNSGAKVLTF,NA,TRBV5-6,NA,TRBJ2-6
TGTGCCAGCAGTTACTCGACCAGACTGAACACTGAAGCTCTCTTT,CASSYSTRLNTEALF,NA,TRBV6-5,NA,TRBJ1-1
TGTGCCATCAGCTTAAATTGGGGACTTGAAGCTTTCTTT,CAISLNWGLEAFF,NA,TRBV11-2,NA,TRBJ1-1
TGTGCCAGTAGTGTAACGGAGACTATACTTAATGAAAAACTGTTTTTT,CASSVTETILNEKLFF,NA,TRBV6-1,NA,TRBJ1-4
TGTGCCAGCAGCTTGGTCCGTGAGACGGTCAACGAGCAGTACTTC,CASSLVRETVNEQYF,NA,TRBV5-4,NA,TRBJ2-7
TGCAGCGCCCGGGGCAGGGAGGAGTTGACCTACAATGAGCAGTTCTTC,CSARGREELTYNEQFF,NA,TRBV29-1,NA,TRBJ2-1
TGTGCCAACACCAAAACATGGCTGAGGGAGCCCCAGCATTTT,CANTKTWLREPQHF,NA,TRBV6-1,NA,TRBJ1-5
TGTGCCAGCAGTTTCGGACAGTCTAATTCACCCCTCCACTTT,CASSFGQSNSPLHF,NA,TRBV12-3/TRBV12-4,many,TRBJ1-6
TGTGCCAGCAGCCAAGCTTTCCGGGGGTCTAATGAGCAGTTCTTC,CASSQAFRGSNEQFF,NA,TRBV4-2,NA,TRBJ2-1
TGTGCCAGCAGCTTAGATATGGCGGTGGGGGCGGTCACCTACGAGCACTACTTC,CASSLDMAVGAVTYEHYF,NA,TRBV11-2,once,TRBJ2-7
TGCAGTGCTACACCAGCCCGGTCCCCAGATACGCAGTATTTT,CSATPARSPDTQYF,NA,TRBV20-1,many,TRBJ2-3
TGTACCAGCAGTCAACAACGTGATGAAAAACTGTTTTTT,CTSSQQRDEKLFF,NA,TRBV6-6,NA,TRBJ1-4
TGTGCCAGCAGTTACCCGGCCCTGGGCCAGGATAGCAATCGGCCCCAGCATTTT,CASSYPALGQDSNRPQHF,NA,TRBV6-5,few,TRBJ1-5
TGTGCCAGCAGTTACTTCGGGCAACAGCCCCAGCATTTT,CASSYFGQQPQHF,NA,TRBV6-2/TRBV6-3,NA,TRBJ1-5
TGCAGTGTTAGTGCTGGGGGACTAGCGGGTGAGCAGTTCTTC,CSVSAGGLAGEQFF,TRBD2,TRBV20-1,NA,TRBJ2-1
TGTGCCAGCAGCTTTAGGCAATACAATGAGCAGTTCTTC,CASSFRQYNEQFF,NA,TRBV11-3,NA,TRBJ2-1
TGTGCCAGCAGCAGACGGAAGACTAGCGGGTTGTACAATGAGCAGTTCTTC,CASSRRKTSGLYNEQFF,TRBD2,TRBV5-6,few,TRBJ2-1
TGTGTCAACAGCTTAAGTGTAGCGGGAGGGATAACCGGGGAGCTGTTTTTT,CVNSLSVAGGITGELFF,TRBD2,TRBV11-2,NA,TRBJ2-2
TGTGCCAGCCCCCCCACCGCCTCAGATACGCAGTATTTT,CASPPTASDTQYF,NA,TRBV11-2,NA,TRBJ2-3
TGCGCCAGCAGCTTGTATGGGACTAGCGGGAGCTCCTACAATGAGCAGTTCTTC,CASSLYGTSGSSYNEQFF,TRBD2,TRBV5-1,few,TRBJ2-1
TGTGCCAGCAGCCTTACTCGACAGGGAGAGTATGGCTACACCTTT,CASSLTRQGEYGYTF,TRBD1,TRBV6-5,NA,TRBJ1-2
TGTGCCAGCAGTCAACAGGGGTTCTACAATGAGCAGTTTTTC,CASSQQGFYNEQFF,TRBD1,TRBV6-5,once,TRBJ2-1
TGTGCCAGCAGCCGGGCTGGGTCGAGATACAATGAGCAGTTCTTC,CASSRAGSRYNEQFF,NA,TRBV12-3/TRBV12-4,few,TRBJ2-1
TGTGCCAGCAGTTACTCGAAGTTCGATGAGCAGTTCTTC,CASSYSKFDEQFF,NA,TRBV6-6,NA,TRBJ2-1
TGTGCCACCAGTTCACACAGGGGCAGGCAGTTCTTC,CATSSHRGRQFF,TRBD1,TRBV24-1,many,TRBJ2-1
TGTATCAGCAGTGAAGGGGTTCTAGCGGGAGAAACCTACAATGAGCAGTTCTTC,CISSEGVLAGETYNEQFF,TRBD2,TRBV6-1,NA,TRBJ2-1
TGTGCCAGCAGCTTACCTCAGGGTTCTGGAAACACCATATATTTT,CASSLPQGSGNTIYF,NA,TRBV7-9,few,TRBJ1-3
TGTGCAAGCTGGTTCACACTAGCGGGGGAATACACCGGGGAGCTGTTCTTT,CASWFTLAGEYTGELFF,TRBD2,TRBV11-2,NA,TRBJ2-2